These 6 T cell receptor beta chains share one sample of origin, sequenced in a study of vaccination effects on CD4 cells after COVID-19. The repertoire was sequenced with immunoSEQ multiplex PCR; TCRdb's copy has only in-frame clones and lacks some. The sample has roughly 63,000 clones; over 70% are singletons. Before any sequencing was done, the ViraFEST assay used viral peptide pools to expand antigen-specific CD4+ T cells. The culture ran for 10 days, and then CD4+ T cells were isolated. All vaccine recipients tested negative for nucleocapsid antibodies and had never contracted SARS-CoV-2 infection. Their specific antigens are unknown. The sample was CD4+ T cells from PBMCs cultured with HCoV-OC43 spike peptides, taken before COVID-19 vaccination. The subset: HCoV-OC43 spike overlapping peptide pool stimulation. All receptors derive from a human donor who received a COVID-19 vaccine.

The rearrangement joins TRBV9 to TRBJ1-1; the D gene is possibly TRBD1 (5 bases). Germline assignment: CDR1 SGDLS and CDR2 YYNGEE. The CDR3 is made up of 15 amino acids. The germline V and J ends were trimmed by 3 bases and 0 bases, with 12 bases remaining between them. Here the CDR3 reads CASSAAGTLNTEAFF. The CDR3 DNA is TGTGCCAGCAGCGCCGCCGGGACTTTGAACACTGAAGCTTTCTTT.

The chain has TRBV5-1 and TRBJ1-2, with a tentative D call TRBD1 (5 bases). The CDR3 contains 14 residues. Germline V gene sequence: CDR1 SGHRS, CDR2 YFSETQ. V was clipped by 2 bases and J by 4 bases, with 12 bases between them. CDR3 nucleotide sequence: TGCGCCAGCAGCTTAAGTGACAGCCGCTATGGCTACACCTTC. As protein: CASSLSDSRYGYTF.

The chain combines TRBV6-2 or TRBV6-3 with TRBJ2-1; tentative D call: TRBD1 (6 bases). This CDR3 region has 16 residues. Germline CDR1 is MNHEY and CDR2 is SVGEGT. The germline V and J ends were trimmed by 5 bases and 1 base, with 15 bases remaining between them. The CDR3 loop is CASSRRTALSYNEQFF. CDR3 sequence (DNA): TGTGCCAGCAGTCGAAGGACAGCTCTATCCTACAATGAGCAGTTCTTC.

This chain joins TRBV5-4 and TRBJ2-5, with TRBD1 matching 10 bases. The CDR3 is 12 amino acids. Trimming at V came to 9 bases and at J to 3 bases, leaving 2 bases not matched to a gene. Germline V CDR1 and CDR2: SGHNT, YYREEE (reference sequence). The CDR3 nucleotides are TGTGCCACTGGGACAGGGGAAGAGACCCAGTACTTC. Its protein product is CATGTGEETQYF.

This rearrangement joins TRBV18 to TRBJ2-5; D uncertain. The CDR3 runs 14 residues. From germline, CDR1 is KGHSH and CDR2 LQKENI. The germline V and J ends were trimmed by 3 bases and 0 bases, with 8 bases remaining between them. The CDR3 protein is CASSPSLYQETQYF. Here the CDR3 DNA reads TGTGCCAGCTCACCGAGCCTGTACCAAGAGACCCAGTACTTC.

This chain joins TRBV12-5 and TRBJ1-2; possible D gene TRBD1, 5 bases. This CDR3 is built from 13 residues. Between the trimmed V and J ends, which lost 3 bases and 3 bases, there was a span of 8 bases. Germline V gives CDR1 LGHNT, CDR2 FRNRAP. DNA of the CDR3: TGTGCTAGTGGTTTAGGGACGGACTATGGCTACACCTTC. Its protein is CASGLGTDYGYTF. Looking up the rest from reference TRBV12-5 and TRBJ1-2 gives the full variable domain: DARVTQTPRHKVTEMGQEVTMRCQPILGHNTVFWYRQTMMQGLELLAYFRNRAPLDDSGMPKDRFSAEMPDATLATLKIQPSEPRDSAVYFCASGLGTDYGYTFGSGTRLTVV.